This T cell receptor beta chain was sequenced for a study of CD8 T cells in Susac syndrome. The authors reverse transcribed roughly 0.5 to 1 ug RNA with random hexamers. TCRdb processed the immunoSEQ multiplex PCR reads anew with MiXCR; each CDR3 protein has one entry. The sample contains about 440,000 distinct CDR3 sequences, around 85% of which appear only once. The multiple sclerosis controls were treatment-naive patients, and their relapsing-remitting disease was stable or active. TEMRA cells were enriched by FACS, and CD4+ and CD8+ T cells were negatively isolated. Germline CDR1 reads SGHRS; CDR2 reads YFSETQ. This CDR3 has 13 amino acids. Trimming shortened V by 4 bases and J by 3 bases, and 11 bases separated the two germline ends.

The clonotype comes from a human donor with multiple sclerosis. The sample consisted of CD8+ T cells from PBMCs. The chain is built from TRBV5-1 and TRBJ2-7; D not certain. The CDR3 reads CASSPRVDYEQYF. Here the CDR3 DNA reads TGCGCCAGCAGCCCACGTGTAGACTACGAGCAGTACTTC.